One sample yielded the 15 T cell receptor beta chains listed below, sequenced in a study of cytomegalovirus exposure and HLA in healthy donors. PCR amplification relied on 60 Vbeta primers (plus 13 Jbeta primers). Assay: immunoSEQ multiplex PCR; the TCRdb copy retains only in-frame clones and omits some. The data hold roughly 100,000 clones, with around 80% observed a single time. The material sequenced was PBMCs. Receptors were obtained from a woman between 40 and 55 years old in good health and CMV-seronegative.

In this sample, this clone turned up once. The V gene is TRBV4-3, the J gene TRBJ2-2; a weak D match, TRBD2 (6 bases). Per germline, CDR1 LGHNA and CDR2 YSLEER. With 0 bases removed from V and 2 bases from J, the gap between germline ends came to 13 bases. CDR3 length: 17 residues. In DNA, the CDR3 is TGCGCCAGCAGCCAAGATCTTCTAGCGAGAAACACCGGGGAGCTGTTTTTT. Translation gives CASSQDLLARNTGELFF.

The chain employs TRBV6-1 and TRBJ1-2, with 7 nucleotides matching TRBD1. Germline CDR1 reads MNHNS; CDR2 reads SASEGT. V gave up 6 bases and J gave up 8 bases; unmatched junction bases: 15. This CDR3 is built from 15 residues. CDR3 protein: CASSHPTGTGQGYTF. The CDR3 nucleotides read TGTGCCAGCAGCCATCCGACAGGGACTGGCCAGGGCTACACCTTC.

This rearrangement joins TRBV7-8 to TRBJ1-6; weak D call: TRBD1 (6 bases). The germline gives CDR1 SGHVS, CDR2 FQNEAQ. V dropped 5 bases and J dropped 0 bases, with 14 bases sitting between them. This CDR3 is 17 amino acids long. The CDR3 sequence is CASSPERGGSYNSPLHF. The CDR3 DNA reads TGTGCCAGCAGCCCAGAGAGGGGGGGCTCCTATAATTCACCCCTCCACTTT. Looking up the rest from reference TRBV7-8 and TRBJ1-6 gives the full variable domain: GAGVSQSPRYKVAKRGQDVALRCDPISGHVSLFWYQQALGQGPEFLTYFQNEAQLDKSGLPSDRFFAERPEGSVSTLKIQRTQQEDSAVYLCASSPERGGSYNSPLHFGNGTRLTVT.

CDR3 residues: CASSVSSGANVLTF. CDR3 DNA sequence: TGTGCCAGCAGTGTCTCCTCTGGGGCCAACGTCCTGACTTTC. The chain uses TRBV2 and TRBJ2-6; D unclear. There are 14 residues in the CDR3. CDR1 SNHLY and CDR2 FYNNEI come from the germline V gene. Trimming pared 4 bases from V and 0 bases from J, leaving 4 bases between.

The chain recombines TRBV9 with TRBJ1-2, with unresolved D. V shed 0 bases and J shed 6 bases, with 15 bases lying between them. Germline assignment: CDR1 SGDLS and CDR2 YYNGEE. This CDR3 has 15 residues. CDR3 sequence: CASSVGWEGRDGYTF. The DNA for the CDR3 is TGTGCCAGCAGCGTAGGGTGGGAGGGTCGGGATGGCTACACCTTC.

The CDR3 DNA is TGTGCCAGCAGTTTCGAGAATCCCTACGAGCAGTACTTC. Amino acid sequence: CASSFENPYEQYF. The chain links TRBV28 to TRBJ2-5; D not certain. TRBJ2-7 matches the DNA end more closely, so the J call is doubtful. In germline, CDR1 is MDHEN, CDR2 SYDVKM. CDR3 size: 13 residues.

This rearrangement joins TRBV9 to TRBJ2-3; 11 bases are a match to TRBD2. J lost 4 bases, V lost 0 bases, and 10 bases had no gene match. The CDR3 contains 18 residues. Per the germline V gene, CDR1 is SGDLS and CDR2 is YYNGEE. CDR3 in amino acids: CASSVGGVAGGPADTQYF. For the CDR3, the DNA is TGTGCCAGCAGCGTAGGGGGGGTAGCGGGAGGGCCCGCAGATACGCAGTATTTT.

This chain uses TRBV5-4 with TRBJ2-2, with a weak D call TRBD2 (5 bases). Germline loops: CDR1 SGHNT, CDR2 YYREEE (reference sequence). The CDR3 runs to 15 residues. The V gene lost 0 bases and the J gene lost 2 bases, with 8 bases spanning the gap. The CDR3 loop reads CASSLGGSNTGELFF. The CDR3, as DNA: TGTGCCAGCAGCTTGGGAGGGAGTAACACCGGGGAGCTGTTTTTT.

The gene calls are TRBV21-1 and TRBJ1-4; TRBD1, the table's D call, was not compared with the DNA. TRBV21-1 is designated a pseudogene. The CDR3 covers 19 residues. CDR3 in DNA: TGTGCCAGCAGCTTACCGGGACAGGGTGTCGTTGCAACTAATGAAAAACTGTTTTTT. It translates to CASSLPGQGVVATNEKLFF.

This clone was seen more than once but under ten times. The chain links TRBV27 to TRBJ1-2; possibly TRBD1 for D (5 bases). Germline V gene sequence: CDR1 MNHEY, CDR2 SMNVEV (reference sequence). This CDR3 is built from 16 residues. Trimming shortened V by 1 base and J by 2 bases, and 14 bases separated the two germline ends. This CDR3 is CASSLFGGGANYGYTF. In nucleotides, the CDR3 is TGTGCCAGCAGTTTATTCGGAGGAGGGGCCAACTATGGCTACACCTTC.

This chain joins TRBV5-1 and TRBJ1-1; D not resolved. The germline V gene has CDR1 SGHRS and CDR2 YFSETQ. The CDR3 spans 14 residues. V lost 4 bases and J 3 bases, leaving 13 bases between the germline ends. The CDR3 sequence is CASSPRQDHTEAFF. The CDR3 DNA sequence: TGCGCCAGCAGCCCACGGCAGGATCACACTGAAGCTTTCTTT.

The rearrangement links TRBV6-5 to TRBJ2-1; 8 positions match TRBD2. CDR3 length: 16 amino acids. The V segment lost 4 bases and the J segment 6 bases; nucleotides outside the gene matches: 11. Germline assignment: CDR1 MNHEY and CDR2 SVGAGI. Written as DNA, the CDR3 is TGTGCCAGCAGTTTCACCGGGACTAGAGGATCCAATGAGCAGTTCTTC. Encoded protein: CASSFTGTRGSNEQFF.

The CDR3 DNA is TGCGCCAGCAGCACGGGAGCGGCTTTCAATGAGCAGTTCTTC. As protein: CASSTGAAFNEQFF. V is TRBV5-1 and J is TRBJ2-1; a weak D match, TRBD2 (6 bases). V was shortened by 4 bases and J by 6 bases, with 14 bases between the two germline ends. Germline V gene lookup returns CDR1 SGHRS and CDR2 YFSETQ. The CDR3 loop spans 14 amino acids.

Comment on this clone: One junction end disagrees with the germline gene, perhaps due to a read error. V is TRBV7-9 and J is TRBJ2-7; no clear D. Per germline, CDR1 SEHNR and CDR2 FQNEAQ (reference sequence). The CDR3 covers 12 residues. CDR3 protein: CSSSLASGEQYF. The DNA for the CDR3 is TGTTCCAGCAGCTTAGCCTCCGGCGAGCAGTACTTC.

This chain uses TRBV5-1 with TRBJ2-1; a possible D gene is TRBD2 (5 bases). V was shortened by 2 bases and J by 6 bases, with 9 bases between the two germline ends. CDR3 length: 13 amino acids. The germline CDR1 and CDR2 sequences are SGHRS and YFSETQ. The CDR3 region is CASSFEGINEQFF. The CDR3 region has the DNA TGCGCCAGCAGCTTCGAGGGTATCAATGAGCAGTTCTTC.